This record looks at one T cell receptor beta chain sequence and its context. Which antigen it targets is not known. The sample holds no much larger clone one base away, and base qualities are not on file. Every donor was a healthy Caucasian. The twin cohort comprised three pairs of female monozygotic twins, all aged roughly 18 to 29 years. The RNA used for TCR libraries was isolated from peripheral blood mononuclear cells. The library relied on 5' RACE. The instrument given in TCRdb is Illumina HiSeq 2000. A universal primer binding site was introduced by template switching, and a unique molecular identifier was present in the final cDNA, enabling accurate counting of TCR cDNA molecules. Specific primers in the conserved constant-segment region were used to synthesize first-strand cDNA for TCR alpha and beta chains. To control for contamination, each cDNA library was double barcoded with a SMART-Mk sample barcode plus Illumina barcodes. TruSeq adapter sequences along with Illumina sample barcodes were introduced in two successive PCR steps. The Illumina HiSeq platform was used with custom primers to sequence TCR alpha and beta cDNA libraries. Concerning the study's data processing: MiGEC was used to process raw reads and extract unique molecular identifiers, and MiXCR was used to find CDR3 positions. Recombination models were inferred per individual with the repgenHMM and IGoR tools using an EM algorithm. Shared clonotypes were analyzed with the tcR package in R, and sharing was normalized by the product of cloneset sizes. To study raw recombination free of thymic and clonal selection effects, out-of-frame nonproductive sequences were analyzed. TCRdb passed the public sequencing reads through fastp at Q25 and MiXCR, retaining productive beta sequences. Here each entry gathers all rows of one CDR3 protein and keeps the most common genes and DNA. The V and J calls, along with clone size, are taken from TCRdb and not from the paper's own processing. Present in this sample are approximately 600,000 distinct CDR3 sequences, 7% to 7.5% of which were seen just once. 1.6% of the sample belongs to the ten largest clones.

The trim is 5 bases for V and 9 bases for J, with a gap of 11 bases between the germline ends. In the germline V gene, CDR1 corresponds to SQVTM and CDR2 to ANQGSEA. Reading from cysteine to phenylalanine, the CDR3 counts 11 amino acids. Only the CDR3 part of the read is kept: 33 bases, read in frame from the first base. The data stem from a study of identical twins (TCRdb year 2016). For the wider study: TCR alpha and beta repertoires from monozygotic twins, unrelated adults of various ages and cord blood were deep-sequenced to test whether fetal clonotypes persist. To rule out contamination, replicate twin experiments were performed at different times with different library preparation protocols.

Beyond this particular receptor, the publication reports: Fewer insertions were carried by abundant cord blood beta clonotypes; a weaker similar trend was observed in young adult naive repertoires, while no such trend was observed in memory repertoires. Because the same donors could not be followed over many years, conclusions were based on cross-sectional statistical analysis. Zero-insertion analyses could be partly confounded by invariant T cells such as MAIT and iNKT, although diverse VJ usage argued against such confounding for most clonotypes. In monozygotic twins, out-of-frame TCR alpha sharing was systematically underestimated by recombination models, although the models agreed with sharing between unrelated individuals. A weaker excess of twin sharing was found in beta out-of-frame sequences because the signal-to-noise ratio was lowered by fewer shared sequences. Compared with coincidental sharing between unrelated individuals, out-of-frame TCR alpha sequences shared between twins had an excess of sequences with low generation probability.

These same records also appear under a second study, on yellow fever vaccine responses in identical twins. From the second report: The T cell response to vaccination in identical twins was reported by the authors to appear partly convergent and partly personalized. In the study, vaccine-responding T cell clones were precisely tracked in identical twins.

The sequence was obtained from a woman aged 18-29 years in good health. This sequence uses TRBV29-1 and TRBJ2-1, with a weak D call of TRBD2 (6 bases match). Sequencing was performed on PBMCs. CDR3 protein: CSVSGLGEQFF. In nucleotide form, the sequence is TGCAGCGTTAGCGGGCTTGGTGAGCAGTTCTTC.